The source of this TCR beta chain is a study of cytomegalovirus exposure and HLA in healthy donors. V was cut by 2 bases and J by 0 bases, with 9 bases left in between. CDR3 size: 15 residues. The V gene's germline CDR1 is KGHSH and CDR2 LQKENI. The study sampled nominally healthy donors, though unrecorded immune exposures were likely. Study-wide results and caveats: An analysis that was carried out later associated some 17,000 TCR beta sequences with HLA alleles at 0.05 false discovery rate.

This clone has just a few counts. The antigen is undetermined. This PCR relied on a set of 60 Vbeta primers and 13 Jbeta primers. The table came from immunoSEQ multiplex PCR; TCRdb's copy has only in-frame clones and leaves some out. The sample holds under 150,000 clones, less than 9.5% seen once. Sequences were obtained from PBMCs. The chain employs TRBV18 and TRBJ2-3; D perhaps matches TRBD2 (5 bases). This sequence originates from a male donor in good health and CMV-seronegative. CDR3 sequence reads: CASSPNQRSTDTQYF. The CDR3 DNA follows: TGTGCCAGCTCACCAAACCAGCGGAGCACAGATACGCAGTATTTT.